This T cell receptor (beta chain) comes out of a study of T cell responses to AZD1222 COVID-19 vaccine (dated by TCRdb to the early 2020s). For the study in its entirety: AZD1222 recipients with second doses at about 4 weeks or about 12 weeks were pooled, because spike-specific TCR depth and breadth did not differ between schedules. A total of approximately 230 trial participants underwent TCR sequencing, of whom 200 to 220 received two doses of AZD1222 and some 25 received two doses of the MenACWY control vaccine. Trial participants were enrolled by age into subgroups of 18-55, 56-69 and 70-plus years, and roughly 150, 30 and 60 TCR-sequenced participants, respectively, were included in these subgroups.

What the research found in general, with its limitations: Most participants were white British and females outnumbered males, and the authors suggested that clonal diversity may have been underestimated. Conclusions about previously exposed vaccinees were limited because only a handful of AZD1222 recipients were SARS-CoV-2 seropositive at baseline. In the small 56-69-year group, the increase in depth fell short of significance, most likely because of low power. Because no samples from the day 14 peak response were available, repertoires could be characterized only after the peak T cell response. Vaccine-associated CD4 TCRs spanned the whole spike protein, with dominant responses in regions 160-218 and 743-854. Reportedly, almost half of the unique spike-specific TCRs recognized epitopes lying outside the regions that are mutated in the B.1.351 and B.1.1.7 variants. After two AZD1222 doses, both the breadth and the depth of spike-specific TCRs were significantly higher than at day 0 and than in MenACWY recipients.

The germline V gene encodes CDR1 SNHLY and CDR2 FYNNEI. Including cysteine and phenylalanine, the CDR3 has 13 amino acids. Only the CDR3 part of the read is kept: 39 bases, read in frame from the first base. Trimming takes 8 bases from V and 4 bases from J, and the germline ends sit 14 bases apart. On this clone itself: The target of this receptor is not known. No quality values exist for individual bases; no much larger clone is one base distant.

In the paper's terms, the time point label means: baseline before first vaccination. Vaccinee samples were obtained from the UK trials COV001 and COV002, which included a single-blind randomized controlled phase 2/3 trial of AZD1222 (ChAdOx1 nCoV-19) in healthy adults. For TCRbeta chain sequencing, PBMC samples from trial participants were taken at day 0 and at day 28 after the second dose. The CDR3 regions of human TCRbeta chains were subjected to immunosequencing. Per the authors' processing: TCRs in the repertoires were compared against a reference library of SARS-CoV-2-specific TCRs that had been generated with the MIRA antigen-specificity platform. Breadth meant the fraction of unique TCRs that were SARS-CoV-2-associated, whereas depth meant the fraction of total T cells that were SARS-CoV-2-associated. Using the MIRA data, each spike-specific TCR was mapped to the spike region that the TCR reacts to and placed in a CD4 or CD8 class. Log10-transformed breadth and depth values were compared by one-way ANOVA with Sidak's multiple comparisons tests. This immuneACCESS table, as held by TCRdb, lists in-frame sequences with V and J called but not all clones. Of the missing ones, under half trace to an unresolved V gene in checked studies; the others have no known cause. The V and J calls and the clone size are those of that table, but D and trimming were determined from the DNA. This sample has 150,000 to 200,000 clones in its table, and 87% of those were observed once. About 2.5% of the sample comes from the top ten.

Rearrangement joined TRBV2 to TRBJ1-1; confidence is insufficient to name the D gene. The material sequenced was peripheral blood, taken on day 0 of AZD1222 vaccination. The receptor's source is an adult in good health. The DNA sequence is as follows: TGTGCCAGCCAACTAGGGCCCTCCACTGAAGCTTTCTTT. Translated, it gives CASQLGPSTEAFF. The variable domain in full, with residues beyond the CDR3 obtained from the reference TRBV2 and TRBJ1-1 genes, is EPEVTQTPSHQVTQMGQEVILRCVPISNHLYFYWYRQILGQKVEFLVSFYNNEISEKSEIFDDQFSVERPDGSNFTLKIRSTKLEDSAMYFCASQLGPSTEAFFGQGTRLTVV.